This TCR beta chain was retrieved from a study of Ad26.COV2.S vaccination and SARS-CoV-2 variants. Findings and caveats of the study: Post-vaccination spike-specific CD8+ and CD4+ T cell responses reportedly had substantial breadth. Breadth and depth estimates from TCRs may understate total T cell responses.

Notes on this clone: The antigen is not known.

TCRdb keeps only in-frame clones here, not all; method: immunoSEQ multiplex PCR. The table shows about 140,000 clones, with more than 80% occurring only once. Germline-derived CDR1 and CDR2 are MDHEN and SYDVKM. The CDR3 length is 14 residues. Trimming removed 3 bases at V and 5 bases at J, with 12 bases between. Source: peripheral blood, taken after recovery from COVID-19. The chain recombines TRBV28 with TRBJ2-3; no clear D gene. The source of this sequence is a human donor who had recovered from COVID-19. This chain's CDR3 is CASSFSTPRDTQYF. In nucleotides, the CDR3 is TGTGCCAGCAGTTTCTCGACCCCGAGAGATACGCAGTATTTT.